This TCR beta chain was obtained from a study of long-term antiretroviral therapy in people with HIV. Overall study results and limits: Across all time points, the repertoire was dominated by clones that expanded before ART. In samples taken after ART, diversity increased but remained below transplant donor control levels. Controls showed broader CDR3 length ranges than did the HIV repertoires.

This was the immunoSEQ v3.0 assay at survey level. Sequencing aimed to cover about 35,000-55,000 T-cell genomes per sample. The data were produced by immunoSEQ multiplex PCR, yet TCRdb's version contains in-frame clones alone and is incomplete. The sample holds more than 20,000 clones; around 83% are singletons and the top ten take under 6%. On this clone itself: What it binds is not known.

The CDR3 is 12 amino acids. The V gene's germline CDR1 is MNHEY and CDR2 SVGAGI. V gave up 7 bases and J gave up 5 bases, with 11 bases separating them. The rearrangement uses TRBV6-5 and TRBJ2-5; D remains unclear. The receptor was derived from a man aged 18 to 30 with HIV. Sequencing used unsorted PBMCs, obtained 3 years after starting antiretroviral therapy. The CDR3 DNA sequence: TGTGCCAGCACCACCGCCGGGGAGACCCAGTACTTC. Protein: CASTTAGETQYF.